This T cell receptor beta chain was obtained from a study of beta chain features in type 1 diabetes. This clone turned up a few times. Its target is unknown. Isolation of CD4+ naive, central memory, regulatory and stem cell-like memory cells was achieved by sorting via CD45RO/CCR7/CD25/CD127/CD95/CD27. General study findings and limits: Among patients, naive, central memory and Treg TCRB repertoires appeared more similar than among healthy donors.

Of the isolated RNA, all was reverse transcribed, and so the sequenced material was expressed TCRB transcripts. This table comes from immunoSEQ multiplex PCR, and its TCRdb copy is limited to in-frame clones, with some not included. The repertoire holds 450,000 or so clones, with approximately 10% as singletons. This receptor was identified in a woman aged 18 to 35 in good health. The source material was naive CD4+ T cells from blood.

CDR3 amino acids: CSVGVRKNEKLFF. The DNA of the CDR3 is TGCAGCGTTGGCGTCAGAAAAAATGAAAAACTGTTTTTT. The J gene is TRBJ1-4, the V gene TRBV29-1; the D is unclear. The CDR3 has 13 residues. V dropped 4 bases and J dropped 5 bases, with 11 bases sitting between them. The germline gives CDR1 SQVTM, CDR2 ANQGSEA.